This T cell receptor (beta chain) was obtained from a study of T cell responses to AZD1222 COVID-19 vaccine. With regard to this clone: Its antigen is still unknown.

Findings and limits, study-wide: Most donors were white British and more were female, and clonal diversity was possibly underestimated.

Here immunoSEQ multiplex PCR was the method, and the copy in TCRdb shows in-frame clones only, minus some. The data show over 150,000 clones, approximately 90% seen once. This clonotype originated in an adult in good health. The input for sequencing was peripheral blood, taken on day 0 of AZD1222 vaccination.

This CDR3 reads CASSPRQSPRTGELFF. The CDR3 nucleotides are TGTGCCAGCAGCCCCAGACAGAGTCCAAGGACCGGGGAGCTGTTTTTT. The chain combines TRBV7-3 with TRBJ2-2; the D gene is possibly TRBD1 (5 bases). Germline V gene data show CDR1 as SGHTA and CDR2 as FQGTGA. V was pared by 5 bases and J by 5 bases, with 18 bases between. The CDR3 loop spans 16 amino acids.